What follows describes a single T cell receptor beta chain. Its antigen remains unidentified. Trimming took off 1 base at V and 9 bases at J, with 13 bases between the two ends. There are 14 residues in the CDR3. Per the germline V gene, CDR1 is MGHDK and CDR2 is SYGVNS. The data were taken from a study of identical twins. Study results and caveats: Conclusions leaned on cross-sectional statistical analysis and did not track the same donors over time.

TCRdb fed the 5' RACE reads into MiXCR, producing one record per CDR3 protein. Of fewer than 900,000 distinct CDR3 sequences in the sample, over 20% were seen once. This sample also appeared in a second study, on T cells expressing NK-cell markers. As that study records: According to the study, TCR beta repertoires originated from sorted CD3+CD56+NKG2C+, CD3+CD56+NKG2C- and CD3+CD56-NKG2C+ T cells. The study found dominant NKG2C+ clonotypes at about 1.0-7.0% of CD8+ T cells in roughly six donors.

The sample taken for sequencing was PBMCs. The chain uses TRBV25-1 and TRBJ2-1; D remains unclear. This sequence originates from a woman aged 18-29 years in good health. In nucleotides, the CDR3 is TGTGCCAGCAGTGAATTATCTGGATCCCGTGAGCAGTTCTTC. Translated, it gives CASSELSGSREQFF.